Below, 19 T cell receptor beta chains from the same sample are listed, as sequenced in a study of OX40 agonist ivuxolimab in advanced cancers. Clones were sequenced by immunoSEQ multiplex PCR, and TCRdb holds only the in-frame ones, with some missing. Of approximately 38,000 clones detected, approximately 92% appear once; the ten largest clones hold 9.5%. This specimen was CD4+ or CD8+ T cells sorted from blood, taken in a trial of the OX40 agonist ivuxolimab. The receptors were gathered from an adult with an advanced solid tumor such as melanoma, head and neck, liver or kidney cancer.

V usage is TRBV28 and J usage is TRBJ1-1; D gene uncertain. This CDR3 contains 13 residues. V lost 3 bases to trimming and J lost 1 base, with 6 bases between them. Germline lookup yields CDR1 MDHEN and CDR2 SYDVKM. CDR3 sequence (DNA): TGTGCCAGCAGTTTGGTGGAGAACACTGAAGCTTTCTTT. Protein product: CASSLVENTEAFF.

This sequence joins TRBV7-3 and TRBJ2-5; maybe TRBD2 (5 bases). In germline, CDR1 is SGHTA, CDR2 FQGTGA. The CDR3 extends over 13 amino acids. Trimming removed 3 bases from V and 5 bases from J, with 10 bases in between. The CDR3 nucleotides are TGTGCCAGCAGCTTCGGGATCATGGAGACCCAGTACTTC. Encoded protein: CASSFGIMETQYF. The whole variable domain, remainder taken from reference TRBV7-3 and TRBJ2-5, is GAGVSQTPSNKVTEKGKYVELRCDPISGHTALYWYRQSLGQGPEFLIYFQGTGAADDSGLPNDRFFAVRPEGSVSTLKIQRTERGDSAVYLCASSFGIMETQYFGPGTRLLVL.

The chain has TRBV7-5 and TRBJ2-7; the table's D call of TRBD2 was not tested on the DNA. TRBV7-5 is described as a pseudogene. The CDR3 totals 16 residues. CDR3 DNA sequence: TGTGCCAGAAGCTTAAACGGATGGAATGACTCCTACGAGCAGTACGTC. Residues: CARSLNGWNDSYEQYV.

The chain links TRBV9 to TRBJ2-1, with no clear D. The V end lost 4 bases, the J end lost 6 bases, and 11 bases lay between the germline ends. The CDR3 totals 13 residues. Germline lookup yields CDR1 SGDLS and CDR2 YYNGEE. Here the CDR3 DNA reads TGTGCCAGCAGCTTCACGCTGTCCAATGAGCAGTTCTTC. This gives the protein CASSFTLSNEQFF.

The rearrangement uses TRBV13 and TRBJ2-3, with a possible D match to TRBD2 (5 bases). Trimming took off 10 bases at V and 3 bases at J, with 17 bases between the two ends. The CDR3 has 14 amino acids. Germline loops: CDR1 PRHDT, CDR2 FYEKMQ (reference sequence). The CDR3: CATQKGVGTDTQYF. CDR3 in DNA: TGTGCCACCCAGAAGGGAGTTGGAACAGATACGCAGTATTTT.

The V and J genes are TRBV5-4 and TRBJ1-3, with a weak D call TRBD1 (6 bases). Germline CDR1 and CDR2: SGHNT and YYREEE (reference sequence). This CDR3 has 13 amino acids. Trimming took 4 bases from V and 7 from J, leaving 12 bases between them. CDR3: CASSNQGSNTIYF. DNA of the CDR3: TGTGCCAGCAGCAACCAGGGGTCGAACACCATATATTTT.

This clone was counted once. The V gene is TRBV13, the J gene TRBJ2-7, with 7 bases aligning to TRBD1. J lost 2 bases, V lost 4 bases, and 5 bases had no gene match. The CDR3 covers 14 residues. Looked up from germline, CDR1 is PRHDT and CDR2 is FYEKMQ (reference sequence). The CDR3 region has the DNA TGTGCCAGCAGCTGGGGGACAGCTGCCTACGAGCAGTACTTC. This translates into CASSWGTAAYEQYF.

The chain links TRBV13 to TRBJ2-6, with D possibly matching TRBD1 (8 bases). Germline CDR1 PRHDT, CDR2 FYEKMQ (reference sequence). This CDR3 is built from 20 residues. V was clipped by 1 base and J by 0 bases, with 19 bases between them. Here the CDR3 DNA reads TGTGCCAGCAGCTTAGAAGGACAGGGAGGGAGGACCTCTGGGGCCAACGTCCTGACTTTC. Translated: CASSLEGQGGRTSGANVLTF.

The chain is built from TRBV4-3 and TRBJ2-7; D is perhaps TRBD2 (6 bases). Germline values: CDR1 LGHNA, CDR2 YSLEER. The CDR3 sequence is 13 residues long. The V end lost 0 bases, the J end lost 6 bases, and 9 bases lay between the germline ends. The CDR3 DNA reads as TGCGCCAGCAGCCAAGATATGGGACTCGAGCAGTACGTC. Amino acids: CASSQDMGLEQYV.

The chain uses TRBV7-9 and TRBJ1-2, with D hard to call. V gave up 3 bases and J gave up 5 bases, with 10 bases separating them. In germline, CDR1 is SEHNR, CDR2 FQNEAQ (reference sequence). The CDR3 runs to 13 residues. The CDR3 DNA reads as TGTGCCAGCAGCTTCGCGGCACTTTATGGCTACACCTTC. The encoded protein is CASSFAALYGYTF. Full variable domain (outside the CDR3, taken from reference TRBV7-9 and TRBJ1-2): DTGVSQNPRHKITKRGQNVTFRCDPISEHNRLYWYRQTLGQGPEFLTYFQNEAQLEKSRLLSDRFSAERPKGSFSTLEIQRTEQGDSAMYLCASSFAALYGYTFGSGTRLTVV.

This sequence joins TRBV7-8 and TRBJ1-1, with D hard to call. Looked up from germline, CDR1 is SGHVS and CDR2 is FQNEAQ. CDR3 length: 13 residues. With 1 base removed from V and 3 bases from J, the gap between germline ends came to 6 bases. CDR3: CASSLVGYTEAFF. The CDR3, as DNA: TGTGCCAGCAGCTTAGTCGGGTACACTGAAGCTTTCTTT.

The J gene is TRBJ2-1, the V gene TRBV29-1; D gene ambiguous. Between the trimmed V and J ends, which lost 3 bases and 4 bases, there was a span of 10 bases. CDR3 length equals 13 residues. Germline CDR1 reads SQVTM; CDR2 reads ANQGSEA. CDR3 DNA sequence: TGCAGCGTTGACCCCCCTGGGTACAATGAGCAGTTCTTC. Translated: CSVDPPGYNEQFF.

The chain recombines TRBV29-1 with TRBJ2-3; 14 bases map to TRBD2. The trim removed 5 bases at V and 2 bases at J, leaving 6 bases unmatched. The CDR3 spans 16 residues. Germline V lookup: CDR1 SQVTM, CDR2 ANQGSEA. CDR3 amino acids: CSVQGLAGGHTDTQYF. CDR3 DNA sequence: TGCAGCGTTCAAGGACTAGCGGGAGGCCACACAGATACGCAGTATTTT.

This chain uses TRBV9 with TRBJ2-1, with D possibly being TRBD1 (6 bases). Germline V gene lookup returns CDR1 SGDLS and CDR2 YYNGEE. The CDR3 sequence is 16 residues long. Trimming pared 0 bases from V and 3 bases from J, leaving 13 bases between. The CDR3 DNA follows: TGTGCCAGCAGCGTAGCCGGGACATCCTACTACAATGAGCAGTTCTTC. Translating it yields CASSVAGTSYYNEQFF.

The CDR3 region has the DNA TGTGCCAGCAGCTTAGAGGCCGGCCGGTTCTTC. As protein: CASSLEAGRFF. The chain combines TRBV7-9 with TRBJ2-1; D is ambiguous. Per germline, CDR1 SEHNR and CDR2 FQNEAQ (reference sequence). The CDR3 length is 11 residues. V gave up 1 base and J gave up 15 bases, with 10 bases separating them.

The chain uses TRBV18 and TRBJ2-1, with TRBD2 as a possible D gene (5 bases). The CDR3 runs to 16 residues. V gave up 4 bases and J gave up 8 bases, with 21 bases separating them. CDR1 and CDR2 from the germline V gene are KGHSH and LQKENI. CDR3 sequence: CASSRSRTALRYEQFF. The CDR3 DNA is TGTGCCAGCTCACGCTCTCGGACTGCCCTTAGGTATGAGCAGTTCTTC.

J is TRBJ2-5 and V is TRBV7-2; no reliable D call. This CDR3 is built from 18 residues. Trimming stripped 3 bases from V and 0 bases from J, with 20 bases between. CDR1 and CDR2 (germline): SGHTA, FQGNSA. The DNA for the CDR3 is TGTGCCAGCAGCTTGCCTCTACTCGTCTCGGAGCACCAAGAGACCCAGTACTTC. Translated, it gives CASSLPLLVSEHQETQYF.

The chain combines TRBV6-1 with TRBJ2-3; 12 bases are shared with TRBD2. This CDR3 region has 14 residues. Germline assignment: CDR1 MNHNS and CDR2 SASEGT. V lost 4 bases to trimming and J lost 4 bases; unmatched junction nucleotides: 0. CDR3 bases: TGTGCCAGCAGTGGACTAGCGGGAGCAGATACGCAGTATTTT. This codes for CASSGLAGADTQYF.

The rearrangement joins TRBV6-5 to TRBJ2-3; possibly TRBD2 for D (6 bases). The CDR3 totals 14 residues. From germline, CDR1 is MNHEY and CDR2 SVGAGI. The V and J ends lost 5 bases and 4 bases respectively, with 13 bases between them. CDR3 protein: CASSTSSDSDTQYF. CDR3 DNA: TGTGCCAGCAGTACCTCTAGCGACTCAGATACGCAGTATTTT.